This TCR beta chain was identified in a study of T cell responses to AZD1222 COVID-19 vaccine. Study-level findings and limits: Researchers report vaccine-associated CD4 TCRs spanning spike, with dominance at 160-218 and 743-854.

This table comes from immunoSEQ multiplex PCR, and its TCRdb copy is limited to in-frame clones, with some not included. The sample gives over 130,000 clones, around 90% of which show up once; roughly 3.4% is in the top ten. A word on this clone: Its antigen is not known.

Trimming pared 3 bases from V and 0 bases from J, leaving 8 bases between. Germline CDR1 reads MNHEY; CDR2 reads SMNVEV (reference sequence). The CDR3 runs to 14 residues. The sample in question was peripheral blood, obtained 28 days after the second AZD1222 dose. The TCR originated in an adult who received the AZD1222 COVID-19 vaccine. The V and J genes are TRBV27 and TRBJ1-1; TRBD1 is a possible D gene (6 bases). The CDR3 protein is CASSFQGMNTEAFF. CDR3 nucleotides: TGTGCCAGCAGTTTCCAGGGGATGAACACTGAAGCTTTCTTT.